These 32 T cell receptor beta chains were sequenced from one sample in a study of shared clonotypes between healthy human individuals (dated by TCRdb to 2018 to 2021). CD8 naive samples were obtained by positive selection for CCR7 among CD45RO-negative cells, yielding a CD45RA+CCR7+ population from which TemRA cells were excluded. The method was the immunoSEQ multiplex PCR assay. In its TCRdb copy, this immuneACCESS table keeps in-frame sequences only and misses some clones. Where compared with another copy, unresolved V genes explain less than half of these, and the others have no known cause. The sample table records over 2,000,000 clones; over 85% of these occur just once. About 1.7% of the sample is taken by the ten largest. Specimen: naive CD8+ T cells from PBMCs. The intended sense of this specimen's cell subset or site label: CD45RA+CCR7+. The source is a young man in good health. Some clones in this sample may be carry-over from other donors' samples.

The J gene is TRBJ1-1, the V gene TRBV27; D gene ambiguous. Trimming left V 5 bases short and J 1 base short, with 20 bases between. The germline V gene has CDR1 MNHEY and CDR2 SMNVEV (reference sequence). CDR3 size: 17 residues. The CDR3 bases are TGTGCCAGCAGTCCCCCTTTGAGGTCAGGTGGGAACACTGAAGCTTTCTTT. Its translation: CASSPPLRSGGNTEAFF.

The rearrangement uses TRBV6-5 and TRBJ2-7; D is unclear. The V end lost 6 bases, the J end lost 0 bases, and 9 bases lay between the germline ends. The length of the CDR3 is 13 residues. From germline, CDR1 is MNHEY and CDR2 SVGAGI. The CDR3 region is CASRQRVSYEQYF. The CDR3 bases are TGTGCCAGCAGACAAAGGGTCTCCTACGAGCAGTACTTC.

This clone appeared a single time. The same CDR3 also results from other DNA sequences found in this sample. The genes are TRBV9 and TRBJ2-3, with 7 bases matching TRBD1. Trimming cost V 3 bases and J 0 bases; bases outside gene matches: 4. The CDR3 consists of 15 residues. The germline gives CDR1 SGDLS, CDR2 YYNGEE. Written as DNA, the CDR3 is TGTGCCAGCAGCGCAGGGGGATCTAGCACAGATACGCAGTATTTT. Its protein is CASSAGGSSTDTQYF.

V usage is TRBV11-2 and J usage is TRBJ1-3, with 7 bases lining up with TRBD1. The CDR3 spans 18 residues. With 6 bases clipped from V and 0 bases from J, the junction kept 14 bases outside the gene matches. Germline loops: CDR1 SGHAT, CDR2 FQNNGV. CDR3 bases: TGTGCCAGCAGGTCGACAGGGTCTCTCCTGAGCTCTGGAAACACCATATATTTT. As protein: CASRSTGSLLSSGNTIYF.

Concerning this clone itself: This specimen includes other DNA sequences encoding the same CDR3. V usage is TRBV13 and J usage is TRBJ2-5; D is unresolved. Between the trimmed V and J ends, which lost 2 bases and 1 base, there was a span of 8 bases. The CDR3 length is 14 residues. CDR1 and CDR2 from the germline V gene are PRHDT and FYEKMQ (reference sequence). CDR3 bases: TGTGCCAGCAGCTTAAGGCGCACCCAAGAGACCCAGTACTTC. Encoded protein: CASSLRRTQETQYF.

The chain uses TRBV19 and TRBJ2-3; a weak D match, TRBD2 (5 bases). CDR3 length equals 14 residues. CDR1 and CDR2 from the germline V gene are LNHDA and SQIVND (reference sequence). The ends were cut back, 6 bases at V and 3 bases at J, with 13 bases in the middle. In DNA form, the CDR3 reads TGTGCCAGTAGCCCGGCGCTAGCAACAGATACGCAGTATTTT. Translation gives CASSPALATDTQYF.

This clone was recorded once. Other nucleotide sequences in the sample specify the same CDR3. V and J are TRBV27 and TRBJ1-1, with 10 positions matching TRBD1. Trimming removed 4 bases from V and 2 bases from J; junction bases left unmatched: 1. In germline, CDR1 is MNHEY, CDR2 SMNVEV (reference sequence). The CDR3 is 14 amino acids. CDR3 nucleotide sequence: TGTGCCAGCAGTTGGACAGGGGGTAACACTGAAGCTTTCTTT. Translating it yields CASSWTGGNTEAFF.

The chain couples TRBV13 to TRBJ1-2; no clear D. V shed 4 bases and J shed 7 bases, with 19 bases lying between them. CDR1 and CDR2 (germline): PRHDT, FYEKMQ (reference sequence). The CDR3 loop spans 15 amino acids. The DNA for the CDR3 is TGTGCCAGCAGCTCCGAACAGCTACCGGCGTCTGGCTACACCTTC. Translating it yields CASSSEQLPASGYTF.

This clone has only one observation. The chain combines TRBV2 with TRBJ2-7, with 11 bases identical to TRBD2. CDR1 is SNHLY, CDR2 FYNNEI, per germline. V lost 5 bases, J lost 3 bases, and 18 bases stayed unmatched. The CDR3 runs 19 residues. In DNA, the CDR3 is TGTGCCAGCAGTCCGACTAGCGGGATTGTTCTTGGTTGGAACTACGAGCAGTACTTC. This sequence encodes CASSPTSGIVLGWNYEQYF.

This rearrangement joins TRBV5-4 to TRBJ2-7, with TRBD1 identical over 8 bases. Germline loops: CDR1 SGHNT, CDR2 YYREEE (reference sequence). The ends lost 4 bases at V and 0 bases at J; junction bases unmatched: 6. The length of the CDR3 is 15 residues. In nucleotides, the CDR3 is TGTGCCAGCAGCCCCGGACAGGGCCTCTCCTACGAGCAGTACTTC. Translation gives CASSPGQGLSYEQYF.

Only one count was recorded for this clone. The chain recombines TRBV6-5 with TRBJ1-6; 10 positions match TRBD1. The CDR3 spans 15 residues. Germline V gene lookup returns CDR1 MNHEY and CDR2 SVGAGI. V trimming: 6 bases; J trimming: 7 bases; junction bases outside the gene matches: 6. CDR3 protein: CASSQTGGSNSPLHF. DNA of the CDR3: TGTGCCAGCAGCCAGACAGGGGGCTCCAATTCACCCCTCCACTTT.

This clone came up once. The chain links TRBV19 to TRBJ2-7; 14 nucleotides align to TRBD2. In germline, CDR1 is LNHDA, CDR2 SQIVND (reference sequence). V gave up 5 bases and J gave up 6 bases; unmatched junction bases: 12. CDR3 length: 17 amino acids. The CDR3 loop reads CASSSTSGRAVHAEQYF. CDR3 DNA: TGTGCCAGTAGTTCGACTAGCGGGAGGGCCGTTCACGCCGAGCAGTACTTC.

This clone was detected once. V gene TRBV29-1 combines with J gene TRBJ2-5; tentatively, D is TRBD1 (6 bases). The J call may be wrong; the DNA end is better matched by TRBJ2-7. CDR3 length: 14 amino acids. Per the germline V gene, CDR1 is SQVTM and CDR2 is ANQGSEA. The CDR3 loop is CSVEFTGMSYEQYF. The DNA for the CDR3 is TGCAGCGTTGAATTTACAGGGATGTCCTACGAGCAGTACTTC.

V is TRBV10-3 and J is TRBJ2-7; no clear D. V lost 4 bases and J 5 bases, leaving 18 bases between the germline ends. The V gene's germline CDR1 is ENHRY and CDR2 SYGVKD. The length of the CDR3 is 15 residues. CDR3 DNA sequence: TGTGCCATCAGTGTCAAGACACCTGGTAGAGACGAGCAGTACTTC. Translating gives CAISVKTPGRDEQYF.

The CDR3 DNA reads TGTGCCAGCAGCGTAGGGGAGAAGGGGAATCCCGCAGCCCAGTACTTC. As protein: CASSVGEKGNPAAQYF. The rearrangement links TRBV9 to TRBJ2-5, with D tentatively TRBD1 or TRBD2 (5 bases each). V lost 0 bases to trimming and J lost 9 bases, with 21 bases between them. This CDR3 comprises 16 residues. Germline loops: CDR1 SGDLS, CDR2 YYNGEE.

This chain links TRBV13 with TRBJ2-7, with 11 nucleotides matching TRBD2. V lost 5 bases, J lost 3 bases, and 9 bases stayed unmatched. Germline loops: CDR1 PRHDT, CDR2 FYEKMQ (reference sequence). CDR3 length equals 16 residues. The CDR3 sequence is CASSAPGLAASYEQYF. CDR3 sequence (DNA): TGTGCCAGCAGCGCGCCGGGACTAGCGGCAAGCTACGAGCAGTACTTC.

The genes are TRBV4-1 and TRBJ2-7; D ambiguous. This CDR3 comprises 14 residues. The ends were cut back, 4 bases at V and 2 bases at J, with 12 bases in the middle. Per the germline V gene, CDR1 is MGHRA and CDR2 is YSYEKL. CDR3 sequence (DNA): TGCGCCAGCAGCCCCGCAGGCGCCGCCTACGAGCAGTACTTC. Translating gives CASSPAGAAYEQYF.

This clone was detected only once. The chain recombines TRBV27 with TRBJ2-7; 10 bases are a match to TRBD1. Germline CDR1 and CDR2: MNHEY and SMNVEV (reference sequence). After removal of 7 bases from V and 2 bases from J, the junction contained 2 bases not matched to a gene. The CDR3 sequence is 13 residues long. The CDR3 region has the DNA TGTGCCAGCAAGGACAGGGGGGCCTACGAGCAGTACTTC. It translates to CASKDRGAYEQYF.

The chain carries TRBV14 and TRBJ1-1, with no clear D. The germline CDR1 and CDR2 sequences are SGHDN and FVKESK. Trimming took off 1 base at V and 6 bases at J, with 12 bases between the two ends. The CDR3 is 14 residues long. Written as DNA, the CDR3 is TGTGCCAGCAGCCAAGTTAACCGTCCCCCTGAAGCTTTCTTT. Encoded protein: CASSQVNRPPEAFF.

V usage is TRBV7-8 and J usage is TRBJ2-7; D may be TRBD1 (6 bases). V lost 1 base, J lost 3 bases, and 13 bases lay in between. CDR3 length: 15 residues. Germline lookup yields CDR1 SGHVS and CDR2 FQNEAQ. The CDR3 here is CASSLGVGRGYEQYF. The CDR3, as DNA: TGTGCCAGCAGCTTAGGGGTGGGCAGGGGCTACGAGCAGTACTTC.

This chain joins TRBV5-6 and TRBJ1-2; tentative D call: TRBD1 (6 bases). CDR3 length: 15 amino acids. V lost 4 bases and J 4 bases, leaving 17 bases between the germline ends. CDR1 SGHDT and CDR2 YYEEEE come from the germline V gene. CDR3: CASSPEGGSVYGYTF. For the CDR3, the DNA is TGTGCCAGCAGCCCGGAGGGGGGCTCAGTCTATGGCTACACCTTC.

The chain employs TRBV19 and TRBJ1-2; D call uncertain. Germline V CDR1 and CDR2: LNHDA, SQIVND (reference sequence). The germline V and J ends were trimmed by 3 bases and 7 bases, with 15 bases remaining between them. The CDR3 spans 14 residues. CDR3 region: CASSIYPGSGGYTF. The CDR3 DNA sequence: TGTGCCAGTAGTATCTATCCTGGAAGTGGTGGCTACACCTTC.

The rearrangement joins TRBV27 to TRBJ2-7; the D gene is possibly TRBD2 (7 bases). This CDR3 has 14 amino acids. Trimming left V 5 bases short and J 4 bases short, with 15 bases between. Germline V gives CDR1 MNHEY, CDR2 SMNVEV (reference sequence). This chain's CDR3 is CASSPRGRGYEQYF. CDR3 nucleotides: TGTGCCAGCAGTCCAAGGGGGAGGGGGTACGAGCAGTACTTC.

The chain is built from TRBV6-5 and TRBJ2-1; D ambiguous. CDR1 is MNHEY, CDR2 SVGAGI, per germline. The ends were cut back, 6 bases at V and 2 bases at J, with 11 bases in the middle. This CDR3 has 14 residues. CDR3 region: CASSPDLPYNEQFF. Here the CDR3 DNA reads TGTGCCAGCAGCCCCGATCTACCCTACAATGAGCAGTTCTTC.

The CDR3 nucleotides are TGCAGCGTGACGGGACAGGTTAGCACAGATACGCAGTATTTT. Amino acid sequence: CSVTGQVSTDTQYF. The chain is built from TRBV29-1 and TRBJ2-3; 8 nucleotides match TRBD1. CDR3 length: 14 residues. V dropped 6 bases and J dropped 0; count of bases not matched to a gene: 5. Germline V gene lookup returns CDR1 SQVTM and CDR2 ANQGSEA.

This rearrangement joins TRBV29-1 to TRBJ2-5; no clear D. Germline-derived CDR1 and CDR2 are SQVTM and ANQGSEA. Trimming took off 3 bases at V and 5 bases at J, with 16 bases between the two ends. This CDR3 region has 14 residues. For the CDR3, the DNA is TGCAGCGTTGAGGAGCACCTTAGACGGGAGACCCAGTACTTC. Its protein product is CSVEEHLRRETQYF.

This chain links TRBV27 with TRBJ2-1; TRBD1 matches at 7 bases. V gave up 10 bases and J gave up 5 bases; unmatched junction bases: 5. Germline V gene lookup returns CDR1 MNHEY and CDR2 SMNVEV (reference sequence). The CDR3 length is 12 residues. The CDR3 is CATTTGNNEQFF. CDR3 nucleotides: TGTGCCACCACGACAGGGAACAATGAGCAGTTCTTC.

The CDR3 reads CASSPDGTGFLYEQYF. CDR3 coding DNA: TGTGCCAGTAGTCCAGACGGGACAGGGTTCCTCTACGAGCAGTACTTC. The chain couples TRBV19 to TRBJ2-7; 9 nucleotides match TRBD1. Germline V gene sequence: CDR1 LNHDA, CDR2 SQIVND (reference sequence). V was clipped by 5 bases and J by 3 bases; unmatched bases: 11. The length of the CDR3 is 16 residues.

The chain employs TRBV27 and TRBJ2-7, with TRBD1 matching 8 bases. J lost 3 bases, V lost 8 bases, and 6 bases had no gene match. There are 13 residues in the CDR3. Germline V gives CDR1 MNHEY, CDR2 SMNVEV (reference sequence). CDR3 nucleotides: TGTGCCAGCCACGGGGGACAGGACTACGAGCAGTACTTC. It is translated as CASHGGQDYEQYF.

The chain uses TRBV28 and TRBJ2-1; the D is unclear. V lost 10 bases and J lost 0, with 13 bases in between. Germline CDR1 MDHEN, CDR2 SYDVKM. The CDR3 sequence is 14 residues long. CDR3 in DNA: TGTGCCATCCGAGACGGTAGCTCCTACAATGAGCAGTTCTTC. Encoded protein: CAIRDGSSYNEQFF.

CDR3 coding DNA: TGTGCCACCAGCAGAGAAACCCTAGCGGGGAGCACAGATACGCAGTATTTT. It translates to CATSRETLAGSTDTQYF. This chain joins TRBV15 and TRBJ2-3, with 9 bases fitting TRBD2. Per the germline V gene, CDR1 is LNHNV and CDR2 is YYDKDF (reference sequence). V was clipped by 0 bases and J by 0 bases; unmatched bases: 4. The CDR3 spans 17 residues.

For the CDR3, the DNA is TGCGCCAGCAGATCAGGCCGGGACAGGGGGCCCCCCTTCTCTGGGGCCAACGTCCTGACTTTC. Its protein is CASRSGRDRGPPFSGANVLTF. This chain links TRBV5-1 with TRBJ2-6; 12 bases align to TRBD1. The V and J ends lost 5 bases and 0 bases, in that order; junction bases with no gene match: 15. The CDR3 contains 21 residues. Germline values: CDR1 SGHRS, CDR2 YFSETQ.